This T cell receptor (beta chain) was recorded in a study of cytomegalovirus exposure and HLA in healthy donors. Study-level findings and limits: Differences between HLA loci emerged in a later analysis of TCR association rates, with DRB1 most and HLA-C fewest.

PCR employed 60 Vbeta and 13 Jbeta primers. Assay: immunoSEQ multiplex PCR; the TCRdb copy retains only in-frame clones and omits some. In the table there are around 130,000 clones, about 80% of which are singletons. This CDR3 comprises 15 residues. The germline gives CDR1 SGDLS, CDR2 YYNGEE. V shed 5 bases, J shed 2 bases, and the junction held 3 bases outside the gene matches. Remarks on this clone: Its antigen is currently unknown.

This TCR derives from a man aged 30 to 45 in good health and CMV-seronegative. The sequencing sample was made of PBMCs. The chain uses TRBV9 and TRBJ2-1; 11 bases fit TRBD1. CDR3 in amino acids: CASSRGQGAYNEQFF. In nucleotides, the CDR3 is TGTGCCAGCAGTAGGGGACAGGGGGCCTACAATGAGCAGTTCTTC.